The present TCR beta chain was sequenced within a study of shared clonotypes between healthy human individuals. Findings of the study overall: The authors sampled blood alone, and tissue repertoires likely differ.

The CDR3 totals 14 residues. Germline lookup yields CDR1 SNHLY and CDR2 FYNNEI. V gave up 4 bases and J gave up 4 bases; unmatched junction bases: 4. Only one count was recorded for this clone. The target antigen is unknown. The unsorted samples took tens of millions of PBMCs to get genomic DNA. The protocol was immunoSEQ multiplex PCR, while the TCRdb copy is restricted to in-frame clones and leaves out a portion. The sample contains 530,000 or so clones, approximately 79% of which appear only once. The chain is built from TRBV2 and TRBJ2-1, with TRBD2 identical over 7 bases. Sequences were obtained from PBMCs. The receptor comes from a woman aged 40 to 50 in good health. Some clones in this sample may be carry-over from other donors' samples. The CDR3 DNA follows: TGTGCCAGCAGTGCGCCTAGCGGTTACAATGAGCAGTTCTTC. It yields the protein CASSAPSGYNEQFF.